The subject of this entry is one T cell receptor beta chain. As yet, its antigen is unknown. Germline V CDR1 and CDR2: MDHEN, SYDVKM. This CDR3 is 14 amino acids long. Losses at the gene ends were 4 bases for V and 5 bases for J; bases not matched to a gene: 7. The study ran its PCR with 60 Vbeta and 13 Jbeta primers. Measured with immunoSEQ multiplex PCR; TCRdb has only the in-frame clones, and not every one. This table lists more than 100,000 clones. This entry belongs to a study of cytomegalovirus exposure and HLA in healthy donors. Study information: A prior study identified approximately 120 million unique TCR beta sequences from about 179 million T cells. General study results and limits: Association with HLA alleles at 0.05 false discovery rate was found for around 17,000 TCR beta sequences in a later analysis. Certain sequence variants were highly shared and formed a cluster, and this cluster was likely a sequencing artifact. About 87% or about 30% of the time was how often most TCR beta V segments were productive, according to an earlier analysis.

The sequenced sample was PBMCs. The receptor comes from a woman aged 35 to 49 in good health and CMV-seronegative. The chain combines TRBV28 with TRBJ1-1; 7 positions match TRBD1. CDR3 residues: CASSSGAGGTEAFF. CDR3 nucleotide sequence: TGTGCCAGCAGTTCGGGGGCAGGGGGGACTGAAGCTTTCTTT.